This TCR beta chain comes out of a study of regulatory T cells in long-lasting Graves disease. V shed 2 bases and J shed 1 base, with 5 bases lying between them. Germline V gene data show CDR1 as SEHNR and CDR2 as FQNEAQ (reference sequence). The CDR3 is 14 residues long. Investigators prepared the TCR beta libraries by applying iRepertoire HTBI primers and Arm-PCR of CDR3 regions. Original processing methods: Samples collectively showed fewer than 80 TRBV and more than 11 TRBJ segments. Via MiXCR, TCRdb re-called the multiplex PCR reads, giving one row per CDR3 protein. TCRdb, not the original authors, processed these V and J calls. The repertoire holds 310,000 or so distinct CDR3 sequences, with 20% to 25% as singletons. Ten or more counts support this clonotype. Time point meaning: persistent/refractory GD, antithyroid drugs over 5 years with positive TRAb. PBMCs were the source of the RNA used for TCR sequencing.

V is TRBV7-9 and J is TRBJ2-2; D unresolved. The sequence was collected from a female donor with Graves disease. The sequenced sample was peripheral blood mononuclear cells (PBMCs), obtained when the disease was refractory, from a patient treated with antithyroid drugs. CDR3 protein: CASSLLGNTGELFF. The CDR3 bases are TGTGCCAGCAGCTTACTAGGGAACACCGGGGAGCTGTTTTTT. Filled out from reference TRBV7-9 and TRBJ2-2, the complete variable domain reads DTGVSQNPRHKITKRGQNVTFRCDPISEHNRLYWYRQTLGQGPEFLTYFQNEAQLEKSRLLSDRFSAERPKGSFSTLEIQRTEQGDSAMYLCASSLLGNTGELFFGEGSRLTVL.